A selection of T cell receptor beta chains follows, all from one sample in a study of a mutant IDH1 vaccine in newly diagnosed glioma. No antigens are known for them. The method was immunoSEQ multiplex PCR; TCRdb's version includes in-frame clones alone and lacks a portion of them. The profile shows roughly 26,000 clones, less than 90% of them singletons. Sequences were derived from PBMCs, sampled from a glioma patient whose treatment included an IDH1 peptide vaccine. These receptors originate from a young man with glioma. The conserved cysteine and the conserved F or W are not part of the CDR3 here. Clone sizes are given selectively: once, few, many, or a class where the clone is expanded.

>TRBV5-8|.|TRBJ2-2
ASSRDTLTGELF
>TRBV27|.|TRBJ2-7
ASSYTGDEQY
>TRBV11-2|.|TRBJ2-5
ASSLHPRRETQY
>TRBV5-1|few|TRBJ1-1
ASSSVRGGTEAF
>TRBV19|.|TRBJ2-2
ASSIIIRVRDTGELF
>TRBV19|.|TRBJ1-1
ASSIGDREAF
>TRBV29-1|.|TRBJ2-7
SVEGLDEQY
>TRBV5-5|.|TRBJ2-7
ASKPLDSSYEQY
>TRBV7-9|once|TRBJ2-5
ASSLFRETQY
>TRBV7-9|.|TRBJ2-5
ASSYLVSRGETQY
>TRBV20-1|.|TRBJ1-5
SASGDQPQH
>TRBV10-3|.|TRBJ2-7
AIRGAGQGFDEQY